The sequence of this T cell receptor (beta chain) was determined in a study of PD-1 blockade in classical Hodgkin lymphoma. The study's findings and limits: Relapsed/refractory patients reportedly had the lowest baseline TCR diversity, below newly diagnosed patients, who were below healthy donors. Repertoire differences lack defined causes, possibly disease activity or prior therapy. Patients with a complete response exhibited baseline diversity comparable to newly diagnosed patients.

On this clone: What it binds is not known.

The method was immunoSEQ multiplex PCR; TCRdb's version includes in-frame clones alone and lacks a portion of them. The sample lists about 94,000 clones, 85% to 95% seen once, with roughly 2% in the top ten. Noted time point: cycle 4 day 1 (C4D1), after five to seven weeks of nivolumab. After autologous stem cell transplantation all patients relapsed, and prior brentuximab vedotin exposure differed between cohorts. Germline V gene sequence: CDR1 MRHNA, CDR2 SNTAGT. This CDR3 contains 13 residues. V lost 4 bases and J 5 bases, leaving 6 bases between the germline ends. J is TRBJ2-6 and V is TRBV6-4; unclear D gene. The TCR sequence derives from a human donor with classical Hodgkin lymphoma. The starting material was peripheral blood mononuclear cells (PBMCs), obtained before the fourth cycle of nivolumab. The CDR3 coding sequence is TGTGCCAGCAGTGCCACGCGGGCCAACGTCCTGACTTTC. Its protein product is CASSATRANVLTF.